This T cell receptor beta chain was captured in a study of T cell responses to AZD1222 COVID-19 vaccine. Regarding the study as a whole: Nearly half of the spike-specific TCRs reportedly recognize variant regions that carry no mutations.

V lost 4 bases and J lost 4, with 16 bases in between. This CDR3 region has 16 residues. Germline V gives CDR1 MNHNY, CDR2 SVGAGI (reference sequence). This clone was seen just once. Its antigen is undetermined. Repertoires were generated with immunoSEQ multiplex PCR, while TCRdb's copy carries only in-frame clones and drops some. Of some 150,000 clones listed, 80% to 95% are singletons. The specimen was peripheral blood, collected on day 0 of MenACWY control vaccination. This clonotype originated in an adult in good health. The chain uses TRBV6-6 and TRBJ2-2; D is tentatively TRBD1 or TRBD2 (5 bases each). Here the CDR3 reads CASSLTGPLGTGELFF. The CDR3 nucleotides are TGTGCCAGCAGTTTGACGGGGCCCTTGGGCACCGGGGAGCTGTTTTTT.